Included here is one T cell receptor (beta chain) sequence, with context. Its antigen is unidentified. Clones were read by immunoSEQ multiplex PCR, and TCRdb kept only the in-frame ones, dropping some. This repertoire shows tens of thousands of clones, 88% found once; its top ten account for less than 25%. This specimen belongs to a study of T cells in localized non-small cell lung cancer. General observations from the study: Among the tissues sampled, uninvolved adjacent lung had the highest T cell clonality, above tumor. Since sequencing was restricted to only one region of the tumor, intratumor heterogeneity remains a possibility. A median around 57 of the top 100 tumor clones appeared in adjacent lung. Higher T cell density in the blood was associated with longer overall survival, whereas higher adjacent-lung clonality associated with shorter survival.

The sequence was collected from a woman aged 35 to 69 with stage I squamous cell lung carcinoma. Here the sequenced sample was peripheral blood, taken before any cancer treatment.

CDR3 sequence reads: CASGQGLSEAFF. As DNA, the CDR3 is TGTGCCAGTGGACAGGGTCTATCTGAAGCTTTCTTT. This chain connects TRBV19 to TRBJ1-1; 8 bases map to TRBD1. With V trimmed by 8 bases and J by 6 bases, 5 bases remained unmatched. The CDR3 consists of 12 residues. CDR1 is LNHDA and CDR2 is SQIVND in the germline V gene (reference sequence).